This T cell receptor (beta chain) came from a study of cytomegalovirus exposure and HLA in healthy donors. Both 60 Vbeta primers and 13 Jbeta primers went into the PCR. In the source study's methods: Later analysis identified 88 million or so unique TCR beta chains, 10 million to 12 million shared. Measured with immunoSEQ multiplex PCR; TCRdb has only the in-frame clones, and not every one. V, J and clone size were drawn from that table, and D and trimming were deduced from the DNA. The table lists 120,000 to 150,000 clones, around three quarters of them singletons, with 1.5% to 2% in the top ten. This clone came up a few times. Its matching antigen is unknown. Study conclusions and caveats: Relative to the approximately 700-donor mean, N-insertions were reportedly fewer in an Asian-associated ancestry cluster in a later analysis. Presence/absence analysis assumed near-uniform sequencing depth across donors. Later on, an analysis tied over 15,000 TCR beta sequences to HLA alleles at 0.05 false discovery rate.

This receptor was obtained from a man aged 35-49 years in good health and CMV-seronegative. Sequencing was performed on PBMCs.

CDR3 DNA: TGCAGCGGGGGGGACAGCCAAAATGAAAAACTGTTTTTT. Its protein product is CSGGDSQNEKLFF. V is TRBV29-1 and J is TRBJ1-4, with TRBD1 matching over 7 bases. The ends lost 7 bases at V and 5 bases at J; junction bases unmatched: 7. Germline CDR1 is SQVTM and CDR2 is ANQGSEA. The CDR3 runs to 13 residues.